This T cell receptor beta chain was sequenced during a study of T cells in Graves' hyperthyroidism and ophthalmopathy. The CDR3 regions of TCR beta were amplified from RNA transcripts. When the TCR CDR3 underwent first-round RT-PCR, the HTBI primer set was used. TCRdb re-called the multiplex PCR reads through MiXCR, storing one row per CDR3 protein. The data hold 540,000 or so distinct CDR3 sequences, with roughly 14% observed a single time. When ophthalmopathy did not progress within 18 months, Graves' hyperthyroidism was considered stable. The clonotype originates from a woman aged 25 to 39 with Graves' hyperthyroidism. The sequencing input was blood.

The CDR3 protein is CASSPLFGSHEQYF. CDR3 nucleotide sequence: TGTGCCAGCAGCCCCCTTTTCGGGAGTCACGAGCAGTACTTC. V and J are TRBV7-2 and TRBJ2-7; D is perhaps TRBD2 (6 bases). With 5 bases removed from V and 5 bases from J, the gap between germline ends came to 16 bases. The CDR3 runs 14 residues. Germline CDR1 SGHTA, CDR2 FQGNSA. The variable domain in full, completed from reference TRBV7-2 and TRBJ2-7, reads GAGVSQSPSNKVTEKGKDVELRCDPISGHTALYWYRQSLGQGLEFLIYFQGNSAPDKSGLPSDRFSAERTGGSVSTLTIQRTQQEDSAVYLCASSPLFGSHEQYFGPGTRLTVT.